Listed below are T cell receptor beta chains from one sample, sequenced in a study of shared clonotypes between healthy human individuals. The method was immunoSEQ multiplex PCR; TCRdb's version includes in-frame clones alone and lacks a portion of them. This sample has over a million clones; more than 95% occur once, and the top ten carry roughly 1.2%. Input material: naive CD4+ T cells sorted from blood. The receptor set was obtained from a young man in good health. The CDR3 runs from the conserved cysteine through the conserved F or W. The order of the fields is CDR3 DNA, CDR3 protein, J gene, V gene, clone size, D gene. A D gene is named only where the DNA matches it firmly. For some rows the clone size is stated as once, few or many, or as a class when expanded; others skip it.

TGCGCCAGCAGCTCTCGAGGGAACACTGAAGCTTTCTTT,CASSSRGNTEAFF,TRBJ1-1,TRBV5-1,-,-
TGTGCCTGGGGAGGTAACTATGGCTACACCTTC,CAWGGNYGYTF,TRBJ1-2,TRBV30,-,-
TGTGCCAGCAGTTTAACACGGTCCGGGGAGCTGTTTTTT,CASSLTRSGELFF,TRBJ2-2,TRBV6-6,-,-
TGTGCCAGCAGCCCCGGGACGGATTATAGCAATCAGCCCCAGCATTTT,CASSPGTDYSNQPQHF,TRBJ1-5,TRBV7-9,-,-
TGTGCCAGCAGTTCTACGAGGGGCAGAAATCAGCCCCAGCATTTT,CASSSTRGRNQPQHF,TRBJ1-5,TRBV7-9,-,-
TGCGCCAGCAGCTTGGGCGGGAGTCAAGGTAATGAGCAGTTCTTC,CASSLGGSQGNEQFF,TRBJ2-1,TRBV5-1,-,TRBD2
TGTGCCACCAGACCTAGAACAGGGGGTAATGAAAAACTGTTTTTT,CATRPRTGGNEKLFF,TRBJ1-4,TRBV15,few,TRBD1
TGTGCCAGCAGTTTAACTGGATCTAGCAATCAGCCCCAGCATTTT,CASSLTGSSNQPQHF,TRBJ1-5,TRBV27,-,-
TGTGCCAGCTCCACCTTGGGGAACACCGGGGAGCTGTTTTTT,CASSTLGNTGELFF,TRBJ2-2,TRBV18,-,-
TGTGCCAGTAGTATAGCCCGGACAGGCGCGTCCGAGCAGTACTTC,CASSIARTGASEQYF,TRBJ2-7,TRBV19,-,TRBD1
TGTGCCAGCAGCCAACTGGGTGCCTACAATGAAAAACTGTTTTTT,CASSQLGAYNEKLFF,TRBJ1-4,TRBV14,-,-
TGTGCCACCAGCAGAGAGAAGACAGGGGTTGAAAAACTGTTTTTT,CATSREKTGVEKLFF,TRBJ1-4,TRBV15,-,TRBD1
TGTGCCTGGAGTGATAGGGGCACTGAAGCTTTCTTT,CAWSDRGTEAFF,TRBJ1-1,TRBV30,-,-
TGTGCCACCACAGGGGTGGCGACTGAAGCTTTCTTT,CATTGVATEAFF,TRBJ1-1,TRBV10-3,-,TRBD1
TGTGCCAGCAGCTTACAGCAGGCATCCTACGAGCAGTACTTC,CASSLQQASYEQYF,TRBJ2-7,TRBV7-2,once,-
TGTGCCAGCAGCCATTCGGACAGGGGGCCTGACAAAAACATTCAGTACTTC,CASSHSDRGPDKNIQYF,TRBJ2-4,TRBV21-1,-,-
TGTGCCAGTGGCCGGGACAGGGGTTACGAGCAGTACTTC,CASGRDRGYEQYF,TRBJ2-7,TRBV19,once,TRBD1
TGTGCCAGCAGTTTTTCGGTAGCGGGAGTTTTAGGTTCCTACAATGAGCAGTTCTTC,CASSFSVAGVLGSYNEQFF,TRBJ2-1,TRBV27,-,TRBD2
TGTGCCATCAGTGAATTTAGGGGTCTTCCCTACAATGAGCAGTTCTTC,CAISEFRGLPYNEQFF,TRBJ2-1,TRBV10-3,-,-
TGTGCCAGCAGCTTGAGTGGGACAGGGGTTAACTATGGCTACACCTTC,CASSLSGTGVNYGYTF,TRBJ1-2,TRBV13,-,TRBD1
TGTGCCAGCAGTTTAGACACTGAAGCTTTCTTT,CASSLDTEAFF,TRBJ1-1,TRBV28,-,-
TGTGCCACCAGCAGGGGACAAAAAGAGACCCAGTACTTC,CATSRGQKETQYF,TRBJ2-5,TRBV15,-,-
TGTGCCAGCAGCTACTTTGACCGGGATGCGGGTGCCAAAAACATTCAGTACTTC,CASSYFDRDAGAKNIQYF,TRBJ2-4,TRBV7-9,-,-
TGCGCCAGCAGCTTGTCGAGCGGGATAGGCGCAGATACGCAGTATTTT,CASSLSSGIGADTQYF,TRBJ2-3,TRBV5-1,-,TRBD2
TGCAGCGTCGCTGTGGGGTTGGACCACGAGCAGTACTTC,CSVAVGLDHEQYF,TRBJ2-7,TRBV29-1,once,-